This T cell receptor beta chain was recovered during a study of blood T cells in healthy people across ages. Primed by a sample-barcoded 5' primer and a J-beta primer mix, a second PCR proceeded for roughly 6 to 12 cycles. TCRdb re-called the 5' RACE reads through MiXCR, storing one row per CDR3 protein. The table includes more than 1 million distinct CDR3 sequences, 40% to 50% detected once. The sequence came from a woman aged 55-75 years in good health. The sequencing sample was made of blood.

CDR3 residues: CSVDTGVDTQYF. The CDR3 nucleotides are TGCAGCGTTGACACAGGGGTAGATACGCAGTATTTT. The gene calls are TRBV29-1 and TRBJ2-3, with 7 bases identical to TRBD1. Germline V CDR1 and CDR2: SQVTM, ANQGSEA. Trimming at V came to 3 bases and at J to 5 bases, leaving 2 bases not matched to a gene. CDR3 size: 12 residues.